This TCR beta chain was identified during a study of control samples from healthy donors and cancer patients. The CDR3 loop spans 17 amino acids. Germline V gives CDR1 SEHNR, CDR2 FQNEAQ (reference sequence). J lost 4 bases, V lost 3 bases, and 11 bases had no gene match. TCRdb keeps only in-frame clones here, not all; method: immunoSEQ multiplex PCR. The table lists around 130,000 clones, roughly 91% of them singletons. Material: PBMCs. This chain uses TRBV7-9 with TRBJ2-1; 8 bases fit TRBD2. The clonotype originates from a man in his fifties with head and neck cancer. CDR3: CASSFDPWRGDYNEQFF. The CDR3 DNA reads TGTGCCAGCAGCTTCGACCCTTGGCGGGGGGATTACAATGAGCAGTTCTTC.